The rows below give T cell receptor beta chains drawn from one sample of a study of cytomegalovirus exposure and HLA in healthy donors. Data came from immunoSEQ multiplex PCR; TCRdb stores just in-frame clones and leaves some out. The table has about 150,000 clones, approximately 77% seen once. The sequencing sample was made of PBMCs. Receptor source: a woman in her 40s in good health and CMV-seronegative. CDR3s include the opening cysteine and the closing phenylalanine or tryptophan. The D gene is left open where the match is weak. Clone size is not always given. Where it is, it says once, few, many or a class for expanded clones.

>TRBJ1-6|.|.|TRBV6-1
TGTGCCAGCATTCGAGACACCTATAATTCACCCCTCCACTTT
CASIRDTYNSPLHF
>TRBJ1-5|.|TRBD1|TRBV10-3
TGTGCCATCAGCCCCGAGGGGGCGTCGTACAATCAGCCCCAGCATTTT
CAISPEGASYNQPQHF
>TRBJ1-1|.|.|TRBV6-5
TGTGCCAGCAGAAGACAGGCGAACACTGAAGCTTTCTTT
CASRRQANTEAFF
>TRBJ2-7|.|.|TRBV7-3
TGTGCCAGCAGCTTGTCAGGCCACGAGCAGTACTTC
CASSLSGHEQYF
>TRBJ2-5|few|.|TRBV5-4
TGTGCCAGCAGCGCGACAGGCACCCAAGAGACCCAGTACTTC
CASSATGTQETQYF
>TRBJ2-3|.|.|TRBV20-1
TGCAGCGCGACTCCGGGGGATACGCAGTATTTT
CSATPGDTQYF
>TRBJ1-6|.|TRBD1|TRBV4-2
TGTGCCAGCAGCCAGACAAGGAGGGACAGGGGAGTAGTCTATAATTCACCCCTCCACTTT
CASSQTRRDRGVVYNSPLHF
>TRBJ1-4|.|.|TRBV5-8
TGTGCCAGCAGTTCAGCCGGGACAAATGAAAAACTGTTTTTT
CASSSAGTNEKLFF
>TRBJ1-2|once|.|TRBV5-1
TGCGCCAGCAGCCCCGGGGGGGTTACCAACTATGGCTACACCTTC
CASSPGGVTNYGYTF
>TRBJ2-6|.|.|TRBV9
TGTGCCAGCAGCGTAGGTGGGTGGAGGGCTGGGGCCAACGTCCTGACTTTC
CASSVGGWRAGANVLTF
>TRBJ1-2|.|.|TRBV5-1
TGCGCCAGCAGCTTGGGAAGTCGTCCATCGGCTAACTATGGCTACACCTTC
CASSLGSRPSANYGYTF
>TRBJ1-5|.|TRBD1|TRBV7-8
TGTGCCAGCAGCCACGGGACAGGGGGCAATCAGCCCCAGCATTTT
CASSHGTGGNQPQHF
>TRBJ2-2|few|.|TRBV5-1
TGCGCCAGCAGCCGGGAACAGGGTAGGAACACCGGGGAGCTGTTTTTT
CASSREQGRNTGELFF
>TRBJ1-4|.|.|TRBV2
TGTGCCAGCCTCGTTGGGGGGAGTAATGAAAAACTGTTTTTT
CASLVGGSNEKLFF
>TRBJ2-7|.|TRBD1|TRBV18
TGTGCCAGCTCACCACCTTCGTCGGGACAGTCGTCCTACGAGCAGTACTTC
CASSPPSSGQSSYEQYF
>TRBJ2-7|.|TRBD1|TRBV28
TGTGCCAGCAGTCCTGACAGGGGGCGAGGGGAGCAGTACTTC
CASSPDRGRGEQYF
>TRBJ2-3|.|.|TRBV6-6
TGTGCCAGCAGTTACCCGCGGGAAGTGGCAGATACGCAGTATTTT
CASSYPREVADTQYF
>TRBJ1-5|.|TRBD1|TRBV15
TGTGCCACCAGCAGTTCCTCCGGGACAGAAAAAAATCAGCCCCAGCATTTT
CATSSSSGTEKNQPQHF
>TRBJ2-7|.|.|TRBV10-3
TGTGCCATCACCCCCCTTGGAGGCTACGAGCAGTACTTC
CAITPLGGYEQYF
>TRBJ1-5|.|.|TRBV21-1
TGTGCCAGCAGCAAAGCGTCAAATGAGGGGGCTTGGCGGCGTGATAGCAATCAGCCCCAGCATTTT
CASSKASNEGAWRRDSNQPQHF
>TRBJ1-1|.|TRBD1|TRBV4-1
TGCGCCAGCAGCCAACAGGTCCAGACAGGGGGGACTTGGAACACTGAAGCTTTCTTT
CASSQQVQTGGTWNTEAFF
>TRBJ2-7|.|.|TRBV18
TGTGCCAGCTCACCGGGGGGCTCCTACGAGCAGTACTTC
CASSPGGSYEQYF
>TRBJ2-3|.|TRBD2|TRBV13
TGTGCCAGCAGCTTCTTAGCGGGGGTGGCAGATACGCAGTATTTT
CASSFLAGVADTQYF
>TRBJ1-2|.|TRBD1|TRBV5-1
TGCGCCAGCAGGCGCCGGACAGGGGGCGCCGACTATGGCTACACCTTC
CASRRRTGGADYGYTF
>TRBJ2-7|.|.|TRBV5-6
TGTGCCAGCAGCTTGGGACAGTTCTACGAGCAGTACTTC
CASSLGQFYEQYF
>TRBJ1-1|few|.|TRBV7-9
TGTGCCAGCAGCTCCCAGGCAGGGGTGGGGAAAGCTTTCTTT
CASSSQAGVGKAFF